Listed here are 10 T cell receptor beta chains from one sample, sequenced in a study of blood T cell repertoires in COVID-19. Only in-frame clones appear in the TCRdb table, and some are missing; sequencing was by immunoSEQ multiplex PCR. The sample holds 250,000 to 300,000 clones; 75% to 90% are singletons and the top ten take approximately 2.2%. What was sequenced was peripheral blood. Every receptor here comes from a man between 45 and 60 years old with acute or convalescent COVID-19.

The CDR3 nucleotides are TGTGCCAGCGGCGAGGGGGACCTCTCTGGAAACACCATATATTTT. It encodes CASGEGDLSGNTIYF. The J gene is TRBJ1-3, the V gene TRBV2; maybe TRBD1 (6 bases). This CDR3 spans 15 amino acids. V lost 8 bases to trimming and J lost 0 bases, with 14 bases between them. Germline assignment: CDR1 SNHLY and CDR2 FYNNEI.

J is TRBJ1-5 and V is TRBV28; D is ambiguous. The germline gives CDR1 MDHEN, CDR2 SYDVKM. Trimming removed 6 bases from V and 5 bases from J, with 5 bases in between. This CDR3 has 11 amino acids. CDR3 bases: TGTGCCAGCAGCTCCCATCAGCCCCAGCATTTT. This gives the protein CASSSHQPQHF.

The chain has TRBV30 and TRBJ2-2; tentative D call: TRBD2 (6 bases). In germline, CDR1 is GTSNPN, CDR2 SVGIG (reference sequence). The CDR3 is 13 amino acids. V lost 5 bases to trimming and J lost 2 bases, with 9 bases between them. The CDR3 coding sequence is TGTGCCTGGCTCGGGAGCAACACCGGGGAGCTGTTTTTT. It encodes CAWLGSNTGELFF.

The CDR3 DNA sequence: TGTGCCAGCAGCAGGACAGGGAACGGGGAGCTGTTTTTT. Translation gives CASSRTGNGELFF. The chain uses TRBV7-3 and TRBJ2-2, with 8 bases fitting TRBD1. Trimming at V came to 5 bases and at J to 7 bases, leaving 3 bases not matched to a gene. The germline CDR1 and CDR2 sequences are SGHTA and FQGTGA. This CDR3 region has 13 residues.

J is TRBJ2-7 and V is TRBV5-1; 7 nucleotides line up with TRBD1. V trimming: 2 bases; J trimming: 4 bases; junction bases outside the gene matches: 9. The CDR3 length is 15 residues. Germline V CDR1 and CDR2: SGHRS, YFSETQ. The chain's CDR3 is CASSFDPGQLYEQYF. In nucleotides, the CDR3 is TGCGCCAGCAGCTTCGACCCGGGACAGCTTTACGAGCAGTACTTC.

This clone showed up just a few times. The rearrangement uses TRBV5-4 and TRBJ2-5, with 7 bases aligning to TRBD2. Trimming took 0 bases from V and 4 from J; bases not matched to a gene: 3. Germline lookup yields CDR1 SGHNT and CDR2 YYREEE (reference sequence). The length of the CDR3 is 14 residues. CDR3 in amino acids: CASSLGGGGETQYF. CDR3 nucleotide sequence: TGTGCCAGCAGCTTGGGCGGGGGAGGAGAGACCCAGTACTTC.

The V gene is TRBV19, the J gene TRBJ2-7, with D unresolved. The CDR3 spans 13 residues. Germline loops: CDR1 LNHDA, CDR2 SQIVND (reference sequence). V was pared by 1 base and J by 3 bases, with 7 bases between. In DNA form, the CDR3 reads TGTGCCAGTAGTATAGGAACAGTCTACGAGCAGTACTTC. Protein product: CASSIGTVYEQYF. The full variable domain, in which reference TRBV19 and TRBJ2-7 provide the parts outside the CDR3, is DGGITQSPKYLFRKEGQNVTLSCEQNLNHDAMYWYRQDPGQGLRLIYYSQIVNDFQKGDIAEGYSVSREKKESFPLTVTSAQKNPTAFYLCASSIGTVYEQYFGPGTRLTVT.

CDR3 in amino acids: CAWSSVLNQPQHF. As DNA, the CDR3 is TGTGCCTGGAGCTCCGTTTTAAATCAGCCCCAGCATTTT. The chain couples TRBV30 to TRBJ1-5; D ambiguous. Trimming shortened V by 3 bases and J by 4 bases, and 10 bases separated the two germline ends. Germline V lookup: CDR1 GTSNPN, CDR2 SVGIG (reference sequence). The CDR3 contains 13 residues.

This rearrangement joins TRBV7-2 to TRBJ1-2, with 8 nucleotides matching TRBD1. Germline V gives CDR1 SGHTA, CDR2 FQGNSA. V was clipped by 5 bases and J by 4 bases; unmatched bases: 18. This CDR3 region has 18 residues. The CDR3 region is CASSPSPGQGSLSYGYTF. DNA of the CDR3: TGTGCCAGCAGCCCCTCCCCAGGACAGGGCAGTTTGAGCTATGGCTACACCTTC.

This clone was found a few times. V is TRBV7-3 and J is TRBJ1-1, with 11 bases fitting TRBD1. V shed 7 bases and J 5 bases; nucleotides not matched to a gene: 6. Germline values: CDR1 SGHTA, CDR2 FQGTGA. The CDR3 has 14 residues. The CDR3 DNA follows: TGTGCCAGCATGAAGGGGACAGGGGGGACTGAAGCTTTCTTT. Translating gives CASMKGTGGTEAFF.